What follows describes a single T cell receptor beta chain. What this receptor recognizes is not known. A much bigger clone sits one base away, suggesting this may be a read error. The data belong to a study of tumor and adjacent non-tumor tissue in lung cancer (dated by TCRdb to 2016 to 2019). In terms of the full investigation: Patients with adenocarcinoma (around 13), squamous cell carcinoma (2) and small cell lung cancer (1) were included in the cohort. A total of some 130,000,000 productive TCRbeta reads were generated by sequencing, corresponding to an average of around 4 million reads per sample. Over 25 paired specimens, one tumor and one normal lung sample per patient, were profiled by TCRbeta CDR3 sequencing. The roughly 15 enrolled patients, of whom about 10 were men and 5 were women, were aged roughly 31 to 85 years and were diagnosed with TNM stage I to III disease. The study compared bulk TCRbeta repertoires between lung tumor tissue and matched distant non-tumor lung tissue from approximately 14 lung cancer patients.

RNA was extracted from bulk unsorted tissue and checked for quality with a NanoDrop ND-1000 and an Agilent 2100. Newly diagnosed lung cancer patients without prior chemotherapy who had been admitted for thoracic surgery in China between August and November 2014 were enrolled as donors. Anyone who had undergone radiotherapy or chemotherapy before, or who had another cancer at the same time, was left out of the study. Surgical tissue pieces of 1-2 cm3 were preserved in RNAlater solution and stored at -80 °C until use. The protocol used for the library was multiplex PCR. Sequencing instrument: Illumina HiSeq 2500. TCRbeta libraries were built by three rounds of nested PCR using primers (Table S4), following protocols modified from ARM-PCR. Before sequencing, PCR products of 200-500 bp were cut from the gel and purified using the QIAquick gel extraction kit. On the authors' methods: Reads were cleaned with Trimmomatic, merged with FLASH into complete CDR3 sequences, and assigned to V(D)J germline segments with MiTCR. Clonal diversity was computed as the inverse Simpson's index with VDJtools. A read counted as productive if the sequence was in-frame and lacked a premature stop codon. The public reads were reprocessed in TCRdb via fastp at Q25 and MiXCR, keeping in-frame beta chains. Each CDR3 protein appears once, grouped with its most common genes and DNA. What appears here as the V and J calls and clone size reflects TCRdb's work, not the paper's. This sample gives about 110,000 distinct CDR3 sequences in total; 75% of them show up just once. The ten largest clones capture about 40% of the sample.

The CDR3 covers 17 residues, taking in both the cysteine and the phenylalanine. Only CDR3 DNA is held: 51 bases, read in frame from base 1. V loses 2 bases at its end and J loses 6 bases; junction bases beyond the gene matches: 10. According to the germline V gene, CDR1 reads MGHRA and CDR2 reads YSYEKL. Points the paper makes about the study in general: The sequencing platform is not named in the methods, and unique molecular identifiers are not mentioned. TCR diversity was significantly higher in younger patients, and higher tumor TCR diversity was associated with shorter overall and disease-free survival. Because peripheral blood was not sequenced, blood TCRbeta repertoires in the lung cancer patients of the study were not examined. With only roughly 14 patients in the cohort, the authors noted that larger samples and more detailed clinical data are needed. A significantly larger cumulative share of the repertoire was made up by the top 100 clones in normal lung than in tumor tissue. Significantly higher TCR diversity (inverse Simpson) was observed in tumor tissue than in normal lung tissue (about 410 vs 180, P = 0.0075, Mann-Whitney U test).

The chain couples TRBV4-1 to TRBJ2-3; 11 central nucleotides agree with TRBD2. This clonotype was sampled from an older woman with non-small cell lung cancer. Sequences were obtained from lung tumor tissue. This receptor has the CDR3 CASSQSSGGAGRDTQYF. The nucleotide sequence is TGCGCCAGCAGCCAAAGTAGCGGGGGGGCCGGAAGGGATACGCAGTATTTT.